This is a list of T cell receptor beta chains from one sample in a study of response to subunit inactivated influenza vaccine. Using its own MiXCR run on the RT-PCR reads, TCRdb lists one record per CDR3 protein. The sample yields about 700,000 distinct CDR3 sequences, approximately 13% seen once. This specimen was PBMCs from blood, taken less than 15 days before vaccination. These receptor sequences come from a man in his forties or fifties who received an inactivated influenza vaccine. The CDR3 runs from the conserved cysteine through the conserved F or W. The order of the fields is clone size, D gene, CDR3 length, V gene, J gene, CDR3 DNA, CDR3 protein. The D gene is left open where the match is weak. Size is omitted from some rows. Given values are once, few, many or a class for expanded clones.

abundance: few
d_gene: -
len: 17
v_gene: TRBV6-1
j_gene: TRBJ2-3
CDR3nt: TGTGCCAGCAGCCACGGCCGGGAGCTCCTCAGTGGGGATACGCAGTATTTT
CDR3aa: CASSHGRELLSGDTQYF

abundance: few
d_gene: -
len: 14
v_gene: TRBV25-1
j_gene: TRBJ2-6
CDR3nt: TGTGCCAGCAGTGCCCTTTGGTCTGGGGACGTCCTGACTTTC
CDR3aa: CASSALWSGDVLTF

abundance: few
d_gene: TRBD2
len: 15
v_gene: TRBV5-1
j_gene: TRBJ2-3
CDR3nt: TGCGCCAGCAGTCCACAAGCGGGAGTTGGAGATACGCAGTATTTT
CDR3aa: CASSPQAGVGDTQYF

abundance: -
d_gene: TRBD1
len: 16
v_gene: TRBV4-3
j_gene: TRBJ1-4
CDR3nt: TGCGCCAGCAGCCAACAGACAGGGGCAACTAATGGAAAACTGTTTTTT
CDR3aa: CASSQQTGATNGKLFF

abundance: many
d_gene: -
len: 15
v_gene: TRBV28
j_gene: TRBJ1-5
CDR3nt: TGTGCCAGCAGTTTCCGTCTTGAGGGGCTTGAACCCCAGCATTTT
CDR3aa: CASSFRLEGLEPQHF

abundance: few
d_gene: TRBD1
len: 16
v_gene: TRBV4-3
j_gene: TRBJ2-2
CDR3nt: TGCGCCAGCAGCCAAGGGGACAGGGGGCATCCCGGGGAGCTGTTTTTT
CDR3aa: CASSQGDRGHPGELFF

abundance: many
d_gene: -
len: 12
v_gene: TRBV12-3/TRBV12-4
j_gene: TRBJ2-1
CDR3nt: TGTGCCAGCAGCCATAGCGGCAATGAGCAGTTCTTC
CDR3aa: CASSHSGNEQFF

abundance: few
d_gene: TRBD1
len: 17
v_gene: TRBV15
j_gene: TRBJ2-3
CDR3nt: TGTGCCACCAGCAGATCCGGGACAGGGGTTAGCACAGATACGCAGTATTTT
CDR3aa: CATSRSGTGVSTDTQYF

abundance: many
d_gene: -
len: 14
v_gene: TRBV5-1
j_gene: TRBJ2-7
CDR3nt: TGCGCCAGCAGCGCGGACGTTAGCTCCTACGAGCAGTACTTC
CDR3aa: CASSADVSSYEQYF

abundance: -
d_gene: -
len: 15
v_gene: TRBV11-2
j_gene: TRBJ1-4
CDR3nt: TGTGCCAGCAGCGGGACCGGGACGGGGACTGAAAAACTGTTTTTT
CDR3aa: CASSGTGTGTEKLFF

abundance: many
d_gene: -
len: 14
v_gene: TRBV12-3/TRBV12-4
j_gene: TRBJ1-5
CDR3nt: TGTGCCAGCAGCTGGAGGGCCAGCAATCAGCCCCAGCATTTT
CDR3aa: CASSWRASNQPQHF

abundance: few
d_gene: TRBD2
len: 17
v_gene: TRBV27
j_gene: TRBJ2-3
CDR3nt: TGTGCCAGCAGTTTATGGGGACTAGCGGGAGACGCAGATACGCAGTATTTT
CDR3aa: CASSLWGLAGDADTQYF

abundance: many
d_gene: -
len: 15
v_gene: TRBV9
j_gene: TRBJ2-5
CDR3nt: TGTGCCAGCAGCGACGAGGCAGGGTTAACGAAGACCCAGTACTTC
CDR3aa: CASSDEAGLTKTQYF

abundance: -
d_gene: -
len: 15
v_gene: TRBV2
j_gene: TRBJ1-5
CDR3nt: TGTGCCAGCAGTCTCAACGCAGGATCTGGGCAGCCCCAGCATTTT
CDR3aa: CASSLNAGSGQPQHF

abundance: -
d_gene: -
len: 15
v_gene: TRBV14
j_gene: TRBJ2-5
CDR3nt: TGTGCCAGCAGCCAGCGGGACTTCAACCAAGAGACCCAGTACTTC
CDR3aa: CASSQRDFNQETQYF